The 15 T cell receptor beta chains presented below share a single source sample, sequenced in a study of blood T cell repertoires in COVID-19. The repertoire was sequenced with immunoSEQ multiplex PCR; TCRdb's copy has only in-frame clones and lacks some. The data show roughly 220,000 clones, with 75% to 90% seen just once and roughly 3.7% held by the top ten. The sample comprised PBMCs or T cells enriched from blood (not recorded which). The receptor set was obtained from a young woman in a cohort exposed to, infected with or recovered from COVID-19 (not recorded which).

The chain is built from TRBV27 and TRBJ1-3; no clear D. The CDR3 length is 14 residues. V lost 2 bases, J lost 0 bases, and 5 bases lay in between. The germline gives CDR1 MNHEY, CDR2 SMNVEV (reference sequence). CDR3 residues: CASSLLSSGNTIYF. The CDR3 DNA sequence: TGTGCCAGCAGTTTACTGAGCTCTGGAAACACCATATATTTT.

The chain is built from TRBV2 and TRBJ1-5; tentative D call: TRBD1 (5 bases). V was shortened by 1 base and J by 6 bases, with 10 bases between the two germline ends. Germline assignment: CDR1 SNHLY and CDR2 FYNNEI. The CDR3 covers 14 residues. The CDR3 DNA follows: TGTGCCAGCAGTGAAGAGGCAGACAGTCAGCCCCAGCATTTT. It yields the protein CASSEEADSQPQHF.

The chain has TRBV5-5 and TRBJ2-7; 7 bases line up with TRBD2. This CDR3 has 14 amino acids. The junction had 8 bases not matched to a gene; V was cut back by 4 bases and J by 4 bases. Germline CDR1 reads SGHKS; CDR2 reads YYEKEE (reference sequence). The CDR3 bases are TGTGCCAGCAGCGGTAGGACTAGTGGGTACGAGCAGTACTTC. This encodes CASSGRTSGYEQYF. Variable domain in full (rest from reference TRBV5-5 and TRBJ2-7): DAGVTQSPTHLIKTRGQQVTLRCSPISGHKSVSWYQQVLGQGPQFIFQYYEKEERGRGNFPDRFSARQFPNYSSELNVNALLLGDSALYLCASSGRTSGYEQYFGPGTRLTVT.

The rearrangement joins TRBV5-5 to TRBJ1-6; D gene unclear. The germline V and J ends were trimmed by 0 bases and 8 bases, with 9 bases remaining between them. Germline lookup yields CDR1 SGHKS and CDR2 YYEKEE (reference sequence). This CDR3 comprises 14 residues. The chain's CDR3 is CASSLVMRDSPLHF. CDR3 nucleotides: TGTGCCAGCAGCTTGGTCATGAGGGATTCACCCCTCCACTTT.

CDR3 in DNA: TGTGCCAGCAGCCAAGCCGGGACAGGGGGTTCCGAGACCCAGTACTTC. Translated, it gives CASSQAGTGGSETQYF. V is TRBV14 and J is TRBJ2-5, with 11 bases lining up with TRBD1. V shed 1 base, J shed 5 bases, and the junction held 6 bases outside the gene matches. CDR1 and CDR2 from the germline V gene are SGHDN and FVKESK. The CDR3 sequence is 16 residues long.

This clone was counted once. The chain is built from TRBV4-2 and TRBJ1-3, with D unresolved. This CDR3 has 16 amino acids. Looked up from germline, CDR1 is LGHNA and CDR2 is YNFKEQ. V was cut by 0 bases and J by 2 bases, with 11 bases left in between. The CDR3 sequence is CASSQDLSGPGNTIYF. CDR3 sequence (DNA): TGTGCCAGCAGCCAAGATCTTTCGGGTCCTGGAAACACCATATATTTT.

The chain couples TRBV23-1 to TRBJ2-4, with a weak D call TRBD1 (6 bases). TRBV23-1 is given ORF status, its function remaining uncertain. This CDR3 has 18 residues. Deletions cut 2 bases from V and 3 bases from J, with 20 bases between. The CDR3 nucleotides read TGCGCCAGCAGTCAACCCGTCGACAGGTCCGGTCTCAAAAACATTCAGTACTTC. This sequence encodes CASSQPVDRSGLKNIQYF.

The genes are TRBV19 and TRBJ1-5; no firm D call. CDR3 length: 15 residues. Between the trimmed V and J ends, which lost 1 base and 5 bases, there was a span of 12 bases. The germline CDR1 and CDR2 sequences are LNHDA and SQIVND (reference sequence). CDR3 sequence: CASSIALGEYQPQHF. The CDR3 DNA reads TGTGCCAGTAGTATAGCCCTCGGGGAATATCAGCCCCAGCATTTT.

The chain is built from TRBV7-9 and TRBJ2-1; 12 nucleotides match TRBD2. The CDR3 totals 19 residues. The germline V gene has CDR1 SEHNR and CDR2 FQNEAQ (reference sequence). V shed 4 bases, J shed 7 bases, and the junction held 17 bases outside the gene matches. CDR3 residues: CASSSTSGRPLRFRNEQFF. Written as DNA, the CDR3 is TGTGCCAGCAGCTCTACTAGCGGGAGGCCTCTCCGGTTCCGGAATGAGCAGTTCTTC.

The CDR3 bases are TGTGCCACCAGCACGAGGGGGCTACCAGATACGCAGTATTTT. Protein: CATSTRGLPDTQYF. The V call is TRBV24-1, the J call TRBJ2-3; 7 bases match TRBD1. V gave up 7 bases and J gave up 4 bases; unmatched junction bases: 7. CDR1 KGHDR and CDR2 SFDVKD come from the germline V gene. CDR3 length: 14 amino acids.

V is TRBV28 and J is TRBJ1-6, with D maybe TRBD1 (6 bases). The germline CDR1 and CDR2 sequences are MDHEN and SYDVKM. Trimming shortened V by 7 bases and J by 7 bases, and 14 bases separated the two germline ends. The CDR3 consists of 14 residues. CDR3 loop: CASTRGQTNSPLHF. DNA for the CDR3: TGTGCCAGCACGAGAGGACAGACCAATTCACCCCTCCACTTT. Looking up the rest from reference TRBV28 and TRBJ1-6 gives the full variable domain: DVKVTQSSRYLVKRTGEKVFLECVQDMDHENMFWYRQDPGLGLRLIYFSYDVKMKEKGDIPEGYSVSREKKERFSLILESASTNQTSMYLCASTRGQTNSPLHFGNGTRLTVT.

This clone was detected only once. The rearrangement uses TRBV7-6 and TRBJ2-5; weak D call: TRBD1 (5 bases). Per the germline V gene, CDR1 is SGHVS and CDR2 is FNYEAQ. This CDR3 contains 15 residues. Trimming took 1 base from V and 1 from J, leaving 10 bases between them. CDR3 protein: CASSLVSGIQETQYF. For the CDR3, the DNA is TGTGCCAGCAGCTTAGTCTCAGGGATCCAAGAGACCCAGTACTTC.

V usage is TRBV15 and J usage is TRBJ2-3; weak D call: TRBD2 (5 bases). Between the trimmed V and J ends, which lost 0 bases and 1 base, there was a span of 8 bases. Looked up from germline, CDR1 is LNHNV and CDR2 is YYDKDF (reference sequence). The length of the CDR3 is 15 residues. The CDR3 sequence: CATSRDKGGTDTQYF. CDR3 coding DNA: TGTGCCACCAGCAGAGATAAGGGAGGCACAGATACGCAGTATTTT.

The V and J genes are TRBV10-3 and TRBJ2-3; 11 bases align to TRBD2. The CDR3 totals 17 residues. Germline-derived CDR1 and CDR2 are ENHRY and SYGVKD. V lost 3 bases and J lost 3; bases outside the gene matches: 8. CDR3: CAISDPLGLAETDTQYF. For the CDR3, the DNA is TGTGCCATCAGTGACCCTTTGGGACTAGCGGAAACAGATACGCAGTATTTT.

The chain is built from TRBV19 and TRBJ2-2; D gene uncertain. Germline CDR1 and CDR2: LNHDA and SQIVND (reference sequence). Trimming shortened V by 5 bases and J by 3 bases, and 10 bases separated the two germline ends. This CDR3 region has 14 residues. CDR3 coding DNA: TGTGCCAGTAGTCCCCGACACTACACCGGGGAGCTGTTTTTT. Its translation is CASSPRHYTGELFF.